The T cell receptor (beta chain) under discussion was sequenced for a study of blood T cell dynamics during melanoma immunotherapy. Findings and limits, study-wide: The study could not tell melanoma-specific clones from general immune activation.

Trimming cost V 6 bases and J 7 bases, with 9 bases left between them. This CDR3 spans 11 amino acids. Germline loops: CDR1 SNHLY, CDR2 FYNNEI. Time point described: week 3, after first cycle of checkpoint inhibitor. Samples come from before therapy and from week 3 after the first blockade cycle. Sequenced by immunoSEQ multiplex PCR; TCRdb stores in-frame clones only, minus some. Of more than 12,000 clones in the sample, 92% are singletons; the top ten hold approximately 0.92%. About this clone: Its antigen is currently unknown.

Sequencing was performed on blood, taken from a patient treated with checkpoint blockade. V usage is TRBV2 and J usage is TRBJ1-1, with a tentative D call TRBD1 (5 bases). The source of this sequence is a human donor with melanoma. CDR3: CASRGESEAFF. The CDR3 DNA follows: TGTGCCAGCAGGGGGGAGAGTGAAGCTTTCTTT. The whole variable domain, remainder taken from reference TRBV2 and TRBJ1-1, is EPEVTQTPSHQVTQMGQEVILRCVPISNHLYFYWYRQILGQKVEFLVSFYNNEISEKSEIFDDQFSVERPDGSNFTLKIRSTKLEDSAMYFCASRGESEAFFGQGTRLTVV.